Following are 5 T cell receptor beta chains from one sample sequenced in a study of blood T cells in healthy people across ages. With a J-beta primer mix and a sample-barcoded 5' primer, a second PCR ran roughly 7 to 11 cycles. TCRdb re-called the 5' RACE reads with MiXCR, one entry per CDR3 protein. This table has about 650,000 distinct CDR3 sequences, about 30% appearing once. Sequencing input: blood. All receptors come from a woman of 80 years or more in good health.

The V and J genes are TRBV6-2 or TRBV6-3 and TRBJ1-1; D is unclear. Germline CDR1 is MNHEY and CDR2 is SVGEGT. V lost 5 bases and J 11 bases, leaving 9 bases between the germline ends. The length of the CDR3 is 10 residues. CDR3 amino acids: CASSPPPAFF. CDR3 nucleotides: TGTGCCAGCAGTCCCCCTCCGGCTTTCTTT.

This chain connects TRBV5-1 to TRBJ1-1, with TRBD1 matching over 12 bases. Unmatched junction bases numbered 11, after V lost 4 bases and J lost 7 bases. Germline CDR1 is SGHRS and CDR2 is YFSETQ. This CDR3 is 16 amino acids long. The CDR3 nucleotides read TGCGCCAGCAGCCCGGGACAGGGGGCGATCGGCGGTGAAGCTTTCTTT. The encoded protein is CASSPGQGAIGGEAFF.

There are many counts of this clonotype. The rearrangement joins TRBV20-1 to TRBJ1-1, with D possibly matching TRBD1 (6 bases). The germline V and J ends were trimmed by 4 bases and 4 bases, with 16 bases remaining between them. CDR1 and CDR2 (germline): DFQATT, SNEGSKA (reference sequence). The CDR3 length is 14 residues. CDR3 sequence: CSAISSGAGTEAFF. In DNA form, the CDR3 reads TGCAGTGCTATCTCTTCGGGGGCAGGCACTGAAGCTTTCTTT.

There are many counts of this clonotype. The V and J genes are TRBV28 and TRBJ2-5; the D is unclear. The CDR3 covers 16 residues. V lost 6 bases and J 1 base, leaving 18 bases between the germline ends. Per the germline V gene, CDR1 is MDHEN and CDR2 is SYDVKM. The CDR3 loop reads CASSFIASVFQETQYF. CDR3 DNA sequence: TGTGCCAGCAGCTTCATAGCCTCGGTATTCCAAGAGACCCAGTACTTC.

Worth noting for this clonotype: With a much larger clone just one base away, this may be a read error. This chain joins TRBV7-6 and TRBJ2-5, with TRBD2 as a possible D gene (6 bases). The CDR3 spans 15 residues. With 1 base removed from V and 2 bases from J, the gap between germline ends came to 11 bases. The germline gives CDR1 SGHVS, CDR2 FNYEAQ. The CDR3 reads CASSLGTNLQETQYF. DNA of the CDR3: TGTGCCAGCAGCTTAGGGACTAATCTTCAAGAGACCCAGTACTTC.